This T cell receptor beta chain was identified during a study of blood T cell repertoires in COVID-19. Study-wide context: Samples of COVID-19 (acute and convalescent) were obtained from the United States, Italy and Spain. Sample material is recorded as cDNA or gDNA derived from T cells, B-cell-depleted T cells, or PBMCs.

As processed by the authors: From reference gene primer amplification, estimates of nucleated cell counts were derived. Profiling relied on immunoSEQ multiplex PCR, and the TCRdb table lists in-frame clones only, not all of them. The DNA gave D and trimming, while V, J and clone size come from that table. This table has 400,000 to 450,000 clones, roughly 90% appearing once. Deletions cut 3 bases from V and 5 bases from J, with 13 bases between. The V gene's germline CDR1 is SQVTM and CDR2 ANQGSEA. This CDR3 has 13 residues. The sequence was collected from a woman between 25 and 40 years old with active or convalescent COVID-19. The chain has TRBV29-1 and TRBJ1-2, with D possibly matching TRBD1 (5 bases). Sequenced input: peripheral blood. CDR3 bases: TGCAGCGTTGAGCGCGGGGGAGGTTATGGCTACACCTTC. Its translation is CSVERGGGYGYTF.